This T cell receptor beta chain was captured in a study of CD8+ T cells in alopecia areata. This clone occurred a few times. cDNA prepared by RNA extraction and subsequent reverse transcription served as the template for sequencing. Sequencing was performed with immunoSEQ multiplex PCR; in TCRdb, only in-frame clones are kept and a portion is missing. The data contain around 180,000 clones, 60% of them singletons. The treatment here: oral pan-JAK inhibitor, 5-10 mg twice daily. Per the germline V gene, CDR1 is SEHNR and CDR2 is FQNEAQ (reference sequence). The CDR3 runs 15 residues. The germline V and J ends were trimmed by 3 bases and 4 bases, with 15 bases remaining between them.

The gene calls are TRBV7-9 and TRBJ1-2; D might be TRBD1 (5 bases). The sample here was CD4+ T cells sorted from blood, taken at week 24, from a patient treated with tofacitinib. This clonotype originated in a human donor with alopecia areata. CDR3 in DNA: TGTGCCAGCAGCTTCTCTGAAGTAGGGGTCTATGGCTACACCTTC. Protein product: CASSFSEVGVYGYTF.